This T cell receptor (beta chain) was identified in a study of radiation and T cells in renal cell carcinoma. Findings of the study overall: Without pretreatment biopsies, baseline tumor clonotype presence was undetermined.

The V gene lost 3 bases and the J gene lost 8 bases, with 16 bases spanning the gap. Germline CDR1 is SNHLY and CDR2 is FYNNEI. CDR3 length: 14 amino acids. Documented time point: blood 4 weeks post-SBRT, at nephrectomy. Treatment: 15 Gy SBRT to primary tumor, nephrectomy 4 weeks later. Blood was sampled at baseline, 2 weeks and 4 weeks after SBRT. This renal cell carcinoma was of the clear cell type. About this clone itself: Its antigen is not identified.

Clones were sequenced by immunoSEQ multiplex PCR, and TCRdb holds only the in-frame ones, with some missing. Among 150,000 to 200,000 clones listed, 88% were seen once. The clonotype comes from a woman aged 45 to 65 with renal cell carcinoma. The chain uses TRBV2 and TRBJ1-2, with D unclear. Specimen: blood, collected from a patient whose treatment included radiotherapy and nephrectomy. The CDR3 region is CASSESGPWVGYTF. In nucleotides, the CDR3 is TGTGCCAGCAGTGAGTCAGGACCCTGGGTCGGCTACACCTTC. Variable domain in full (rest from reference TRBV2 and TRBJ1-2): EPEVTQTPSHQVTQMGQEVILRCVPISNHLYFYWYRQILGQKVEFLVSFYNNEISEKSEIFDDQFSVERPDGSNFTLKIRSTKLEDSAMYFCASSESGPWVGYTFGSGTRLTVV.